This T cell receptor (beta chain) was retrieved from a study of neurological immune-mediated disorders. It was by 5'RACE with 10-nucleotide random UMIs that the cDNA was made. Sequencing runs each yielded over 170 million TCR-beta sequences from 15-18 subjects. TCRdb fed the 5' RACE reads into MiXCR, producing one record per CDR3 protein. Among around 130,000 distinct CDR3 sequences listed, more than 2.5% were seen once. The germline V gene has CDR1 SGHRS and CDR2 YFSETQ. The CDR3 runs 15 residues. V shed 3 bases and J 6 bases; nucleotides not matched to a gene: 4. Study observations and caveats: When the repertoires were grouped phylogenetically, those of 18 of the 34 multiple sclerosis patients came together in a single cluster of related CDR3 sequences, which points to a possible repertoire-level signature.

This clonotype was observed at least ten times. The antigen is unknown. The TCR comes from a woman aged 25 to 39 with multiple sclerosis. Sequenced: PBMCs. This chain links TRBV5-1 with TRBJ2-3; 13 bases agree with TRBD2. CDR3 bases: TGCGCCAGCAGCTCGGGACTAGCGGGATTGGATACGCAGTATTTT. As protein: CASSSGLAGLDTQYF.